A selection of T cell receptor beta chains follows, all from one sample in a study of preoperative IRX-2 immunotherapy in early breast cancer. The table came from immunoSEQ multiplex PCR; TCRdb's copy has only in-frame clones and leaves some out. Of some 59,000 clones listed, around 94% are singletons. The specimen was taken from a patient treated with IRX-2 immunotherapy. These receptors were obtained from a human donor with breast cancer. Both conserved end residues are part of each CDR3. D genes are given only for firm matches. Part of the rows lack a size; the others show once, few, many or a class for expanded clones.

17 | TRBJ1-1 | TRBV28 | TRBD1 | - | CASPPATGGIRNTEAFF | TGTGCCAGTCCACCCGCGACAGGGGGTATTAGGAACACTGAAGCTTTCTTT
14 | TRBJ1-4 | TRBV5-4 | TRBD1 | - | CASSLTGVNEKLFF | TGTGCCAGCAGCTTGACAGGGGTTAATGAAAAACTGTTTTTT
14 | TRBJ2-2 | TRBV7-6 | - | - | CASSLGTNTGELFF | TGTGCCAGCAGCTTAGGGACAAACACCGGGGAGCTGTTTTTT
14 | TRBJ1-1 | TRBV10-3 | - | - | CAISKTEMNTEAFF | TGTGCCATCAGTAAGACAGAGATGAACACTGAAGCTTTCTTT
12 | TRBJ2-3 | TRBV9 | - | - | CASSGETDTQYF | TGTGCCAGCAGCGGAGAGACAGATACGCAGTATTTT
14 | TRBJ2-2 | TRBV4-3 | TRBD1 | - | CASKGQGDTGELFF | TGCGCCAGCAAGGGACAGGGTGACACCGGGGAGCTGTTTTTT
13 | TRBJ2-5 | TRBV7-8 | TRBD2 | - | CASSFSGTETQYF | TGTGCCAGCAGCTTTAGCGGGACGGAGACCCAGTACTTC
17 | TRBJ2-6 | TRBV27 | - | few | CASSLGRGPSGANVLTF | TGTGCCAGCAGTCTGGGACGGGGGCCTTCTGGGGCCAACGTCCTGACTTTC
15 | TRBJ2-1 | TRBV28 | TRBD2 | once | CASLPGTRGFNEQFF | TGTGCCAGCTTACCCGGGACTAGAGGTTTCAACGAGCAGTTCTTC
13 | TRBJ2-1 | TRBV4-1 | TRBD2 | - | CASSPGLVSEQFF | TGCGCCAGCAGCCCTGGACTAGTGAGTGAGCAGTTCTTC
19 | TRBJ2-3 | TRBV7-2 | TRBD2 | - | CASSYTPRTSGRTVDTQYF | TGTGCCAGCAGCTATACTCCCCGGACTAGCGGGAGAACTGTAGATACGCAGTATTTT
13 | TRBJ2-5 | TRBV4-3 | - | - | CASSQGHRETQYF | TGCGCCAGCAGCCAGGGACACAGGGAGACCCAGTACTTC
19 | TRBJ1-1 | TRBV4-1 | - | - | CASSQDPVGVNYMNTEAFF | TGCGCCAGCAGCCAAGATCCAGTAGGAGTAAACTACATGAACACTGAAGCTTTCTTT
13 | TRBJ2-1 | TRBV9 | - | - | CASSAGQSNEQFF | TGTGCCAGCAGCGCCGGGCAGAGCAATGAGCAGTTCTTC
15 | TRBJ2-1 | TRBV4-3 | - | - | CASSQEPRFGNEQFF | TGCGCCAGCAGCCAAGAGCCGAGATTCGGCAATGAGCAGTTCTTC
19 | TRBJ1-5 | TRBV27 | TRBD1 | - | CASSTGTGRGHLGYQPQHF | TGTGCCAGCAGTACAGGGACAGGGAGGGGTCATTTGGGCTATCAGCCCCAGCATTTT
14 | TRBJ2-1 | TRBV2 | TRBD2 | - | CANQREGADNEQFF | TGTGCCAACCAGCGGGAGGGAGCGGACAATGAGCAGTTCTTC
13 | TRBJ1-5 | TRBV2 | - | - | CASTRQLQGPQHF | TGTGCCAGCACTCGACAGCTACAAGGGCCCCAGCATTTT
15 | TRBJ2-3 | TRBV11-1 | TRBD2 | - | CASSKTSGGTDTQYF | TGTGCCAGCAGCAAGACTAGCGGAGGCACAGATACGCAGTATTTT
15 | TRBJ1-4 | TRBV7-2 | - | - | CASSPFLTADEKLFF | TGTGCCAGCAGCCCCTTTCTCACAGCGGATGAAAAACTGTTTTTT
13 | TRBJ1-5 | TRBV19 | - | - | CASSAGSNQPQHF | TGTGCCAGTAGTGCGGGTAGCAATCAGCCCCAGCATTTT
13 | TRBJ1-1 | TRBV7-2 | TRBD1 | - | CASSRQGGTEAFF | TGTGCCAGCAGCAGACAGGGGGGGACTGAAGCTTTCTTT
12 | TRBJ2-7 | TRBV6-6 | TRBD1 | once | CASTNRGHGQYF | TGTGCCAGCACCAACAGGGGCCACGGGCAGTACTTC
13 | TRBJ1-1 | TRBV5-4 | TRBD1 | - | CASSLGGTGEAFF | TGTGCCAGCAGCTTGGGTGGGACAGGGGAAGCTTTCTTT
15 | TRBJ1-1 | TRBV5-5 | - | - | CASSGSPGMGTEAFF | TGTGCCAGCAGCGGTTCTCCCGGGATGGGTACTGAAGCTTTCTTT
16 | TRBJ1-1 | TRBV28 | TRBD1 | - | CASRSGTGLANTEAFF | TGTGCCAGCAGGTCCGGGACAGGGTTGGCGAACACTGAAGCTTTCTTT
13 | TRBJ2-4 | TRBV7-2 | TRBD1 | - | CASSLGQGDIQYF | TGTGCCAGCAGCTTGGGGCAGGGGGACATTCAGTACTTC